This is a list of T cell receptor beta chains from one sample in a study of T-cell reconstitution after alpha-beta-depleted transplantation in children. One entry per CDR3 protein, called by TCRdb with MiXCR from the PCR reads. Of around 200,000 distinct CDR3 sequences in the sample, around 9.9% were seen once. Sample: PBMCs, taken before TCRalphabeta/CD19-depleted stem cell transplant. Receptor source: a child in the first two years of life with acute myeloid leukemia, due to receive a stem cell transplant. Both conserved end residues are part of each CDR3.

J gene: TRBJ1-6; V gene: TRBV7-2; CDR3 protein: CASTWTGNNSPLHF
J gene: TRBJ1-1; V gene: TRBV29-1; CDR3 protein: CSVNDRGTEAFF
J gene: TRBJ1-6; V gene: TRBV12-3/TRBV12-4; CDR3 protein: CASGGIYNSPLHF
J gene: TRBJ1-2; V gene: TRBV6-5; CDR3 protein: CASSARTGGADGYTF
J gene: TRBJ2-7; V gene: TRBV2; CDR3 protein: CASTEAYEQYF
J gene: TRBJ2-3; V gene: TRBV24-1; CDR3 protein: CATSDSLGAGRSPRSSTDTQYF
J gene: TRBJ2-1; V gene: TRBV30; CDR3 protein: CAWTGNEQFF
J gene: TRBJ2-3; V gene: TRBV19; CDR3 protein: CASRQSTDTQYF
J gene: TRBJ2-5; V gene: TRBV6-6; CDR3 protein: CASRAPGANQETQYF
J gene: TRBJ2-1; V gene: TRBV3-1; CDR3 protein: CASSQGLSWDEQFF
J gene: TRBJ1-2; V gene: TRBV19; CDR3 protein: CASRKSDYGYTF
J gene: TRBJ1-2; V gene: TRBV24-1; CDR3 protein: CATSEQGYGYTF
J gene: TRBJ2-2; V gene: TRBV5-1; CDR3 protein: CASSSENTGELFF
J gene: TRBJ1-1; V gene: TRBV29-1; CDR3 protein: CSGQGAEAFF
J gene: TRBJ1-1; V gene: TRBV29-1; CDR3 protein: CSVASGSGNTEAFF